These T cell receptor beta chains were read from a single sample in a study of circulating CD8 cells and anti-PD-1 response in melanoma. A single record per CDR3 protein comes from TCRdb applying MiXCR to the reads. The sample lists under 800 distinct CDR3 sequences, over 5% occurring once. This material consisted of CD8+ T cells from PBMCs, taken at baseline or after one month of anti-PD-1 therapy (not recorded which). Source of these receptors: a human donor with melanoma. Both conserved end residues are part of each CDR3. Fields, in order: D gene, clone size, J gene, V gene, CDR3 protein, CDR3 DNA. D genes are given only for firm matches. Expanded clones get a size class; other rows say once, few or many, or leave the size out.

TRBD2 large TRBJ2-1 TRBV20-1 CSARDLRRLAGTYNEQFF TGCAGTGCTAGAGATCTCCGGAGACTAGCGGGGACCTACAATGAGCAGTTCTTC
- medium-sized TRBJ1-6 TRBV7-2 CASSLLQGPNLNSPLHF TGTGCCAGCAGCTTATTACAGGGCCCGAATCTTAATTCACCCCTCCACTTT
- medium-sized TRBJ2-2 TRBV29-1 CSVEGQGPGELFF TGCAGCGTTGAAGGCCAGGGTCCCGGGGAGCTGTTTTTT
- few TRBJ2-3 TRBV19 CASSILQGPDTQYF TGTGCCAGTAGTATACTCCAGGGCCCAGATACGCAGTATTTT
- large TRBJ2-5 TRBV28 CASSLGGQGRVTGLADQETQYF TGTGCCAGCAGTTTAGGGGGACAGGGGCGAGTAACGGGACTAGCGGACCAAGAGACCCAGTACTTC
TRBD1 medium-sized TRBJ2-2 TRBV29-1 CSVTGDTGELFF TGCAGCGTTACAGGGGACACCGGGGAGCTGTTTTTT
- - TRBJ1-1 TRBV30 CAWREGVGNTEAFF TGTGCCTGGAGAGAAGGGGTCGGAAACACTGAAGCTTTCTTT
- medium-sized TRBJ2-1 TRBV28 CASSLGQRNYNEQFF TGTGCCAGCAGTTTAGGACAGAGAAACTACAATGAGCAGTTCTTC
TRBD2 - TRBJ2-2 TRBV14 CASSQDLGLAENTGELFF TGTGCCAGCAGCCAGGACTTGGGACTAGCGGAAAACACCGGGGAGCTGTTTTTT
TRBD1 few TRBJ2-3 TRBV19 CATEGGGVWTDTQYF TGTGCCACAGAAGGGGGCGGTGTTTGGACAGATACGCAGTATTTT
- few TRBJ2-5 TRBV20-1 CSAREGTGSETQYF TGCAGTGCTAGAGAGGGGACGGGGTCAGAGACCCAGTACTTC
- few TRBJ1-3 TRBV7-9 CASSFPQGISGNTIYF TGTGCCAGCAGCTTCCCACAGGGCATCTCTGGAAACACCATATATTTT
- medium-sized TRBJ2-4 TRBV12-3/TRBV12-4 CASSYQGRDIQYF TGTGCCAGCAGTTATCAGGGACGGGACATTCAGTACTTC
TRBD1 large TRBJ2-5 TRBV2 CASSVDRGPYWETQYF TGTGCCAGCAGTGTAGACAGGGGGCCGTACTGGGAGACCCAGTACTTC
- large TRBJ2-1 TRBV6-1 CASSELRASFYNEQFF TGTGCCAGCAGTGAACTTCGGGCTAGCTTTTACAATGAGCAGTTCTTC
TRBD1 - TRBJ2-2 TRBV19 CAHGQGGKELFF TGTGCCCACGGACAGGGCGGAAAGGAGCTGTTTTTT
TRBD2 medium-sized TRBJ2-1 TRBV18 CASSPPLAGGGYNEQFF TGTGCCAGCTCACCACCCCTAGCGGGAGGAGGATACAATGAGCAGTTCTTC
TRBD1 large TRBJ2-1 TRBV27 CASSPRTGVNEQFF TGTGCCAGCAGTCCCAGGACAGGGGTCAATGAGCAGTTCTTC
- large TRBJ2-1 TRBV5-5 CASNRESSYNEQFF TGTGCCAGCAACCGGGAGAGCTCCTACAATGAGCAGTTCTTC
- medium-sized TRBJ1-1 TRBV19 CASSVLGGMNTEAFF TGTGCCAGTAGTGTCCTCGGAGGGATGAACACTGAAGCTTTCTTT
- large TRBJ2-1 TRBV29-1 CSVRRDLLFF TGCAGCGTGCGACGGGACTTGTTGTTCTTC
- large TRBJ2-1 TRBV5-1 CATSGSLFGEQFF TGCGCCACCTCAGGGTCCCTTTTCGGTGAGCAGTTCTTC